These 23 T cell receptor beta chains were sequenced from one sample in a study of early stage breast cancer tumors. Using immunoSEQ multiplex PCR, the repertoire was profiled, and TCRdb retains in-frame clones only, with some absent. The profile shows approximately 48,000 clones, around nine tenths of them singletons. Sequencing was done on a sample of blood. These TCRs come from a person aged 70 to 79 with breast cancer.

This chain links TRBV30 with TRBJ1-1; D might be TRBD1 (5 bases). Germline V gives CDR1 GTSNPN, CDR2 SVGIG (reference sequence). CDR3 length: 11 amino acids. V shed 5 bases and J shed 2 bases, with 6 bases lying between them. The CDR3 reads CAWGANTEAFF. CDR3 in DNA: TGTGCCTGGGGGGCAAACACTGAAGCTTTCTTT.

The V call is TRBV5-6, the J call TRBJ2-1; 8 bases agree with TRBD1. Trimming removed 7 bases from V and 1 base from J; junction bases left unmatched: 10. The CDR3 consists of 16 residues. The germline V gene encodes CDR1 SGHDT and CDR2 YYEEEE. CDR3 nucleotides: TGTGCCAGCCTAGATTCTAGGACAGGGTCCTACAATGAGCAGTTCTTC. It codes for CASLDSRTGSYNEQFF. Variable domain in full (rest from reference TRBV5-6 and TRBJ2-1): DAGVTQSPTHLIKTRGQQVTLRCSPKSGHDTVSWYQQALGQGPQFIFQYYEEEERQRGNFPDRFSGHQFPNYSSELNVNALLLGDSALYLCASLDSRTGSYNEQFFGPGTRLTVL.

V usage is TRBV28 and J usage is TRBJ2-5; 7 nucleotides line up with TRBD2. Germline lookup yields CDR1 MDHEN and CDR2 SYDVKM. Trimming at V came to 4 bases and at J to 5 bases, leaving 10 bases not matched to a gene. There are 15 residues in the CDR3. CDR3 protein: CASSSRGSGRETQYF. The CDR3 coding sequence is TGTGCCAGCAGTTCCCGGGGTAGCGGGCGGGAGACCCAGTACTTC.

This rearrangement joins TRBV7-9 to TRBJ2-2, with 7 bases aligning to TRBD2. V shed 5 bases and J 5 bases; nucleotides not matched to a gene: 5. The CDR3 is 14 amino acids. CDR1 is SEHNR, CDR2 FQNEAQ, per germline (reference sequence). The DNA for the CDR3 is TGTGCCAGCAGCCCCCGGGGGGAAACCGGGGAGCTGTTTTTT. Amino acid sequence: CASSPRGETGELFF.

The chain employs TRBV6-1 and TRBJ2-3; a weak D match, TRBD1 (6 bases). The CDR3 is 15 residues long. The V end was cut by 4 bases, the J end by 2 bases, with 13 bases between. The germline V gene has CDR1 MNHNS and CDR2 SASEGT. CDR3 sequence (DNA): TGTGCCAGCAGTGCGGGCAGGGGATACACAGATACGCAGTATTTT. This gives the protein CASSAGRGYTDTQYF.

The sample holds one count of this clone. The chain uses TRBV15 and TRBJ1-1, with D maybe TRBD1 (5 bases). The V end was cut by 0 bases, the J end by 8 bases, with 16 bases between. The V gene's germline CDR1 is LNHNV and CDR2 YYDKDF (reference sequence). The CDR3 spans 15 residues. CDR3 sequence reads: CATSRDQGGHVEAFF. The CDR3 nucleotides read TGTGCCACCAGCAGAGATCAGGGCGGCCACGTAGAAGCTTTCTTT.

The CDR3 nucleotides read TGTGCCAGCAGAGACACAGGGTACAACACTGAAGCTTTCTTT. This sequence encodes CASRDTGYNTEAFF. The V gene is TRBV6-6, the J gene TRBJ1-1; D possibly corresponds to TRBD1 (6 bases). The CDR3 has 14 residues. Deletions cut 6 bases from V and 2 bases from J, with 13 bases between. Germline V gene lookup returns CDR1 MNHNY and CDR2 SVGAGI (reference sequence).

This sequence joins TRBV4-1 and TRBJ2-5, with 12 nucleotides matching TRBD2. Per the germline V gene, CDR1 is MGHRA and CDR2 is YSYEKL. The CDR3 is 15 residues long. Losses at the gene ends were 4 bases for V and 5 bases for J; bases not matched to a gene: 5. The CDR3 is CASSLPGLAGETQYF. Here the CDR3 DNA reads TGCGCCAGCAGCCTACCGGGACTAGCGGGTGAGACCCAGTACTTC.

The CDR3 loop is CAVRHSAGNTIYF. CDR3 coding DNA: TGTGCCGTCCGACACAGTGCCGGAAACACCATATATTTT. The chain employs TRBV30 and TRBJ1-3; D not resolved. Per germline, CDR1 GTSNPN and CDR2 SVGIG (reference sequence). The CDR3 runs to 13 residues. V lost 8 bases and J 4 bases, leaving 15 bases between the germline ends.

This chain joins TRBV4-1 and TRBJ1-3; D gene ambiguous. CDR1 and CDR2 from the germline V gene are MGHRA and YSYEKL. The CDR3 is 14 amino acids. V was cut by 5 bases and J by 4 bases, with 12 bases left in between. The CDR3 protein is CASSSESLGNTIYF. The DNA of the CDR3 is TGCGCCAGCAGCTCCGAAAGCCTAGGAAACACCATATATTTT.

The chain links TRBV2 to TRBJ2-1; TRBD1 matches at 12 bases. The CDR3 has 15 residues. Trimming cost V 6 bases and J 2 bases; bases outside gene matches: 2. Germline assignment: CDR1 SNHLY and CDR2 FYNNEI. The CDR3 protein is CASRGDRGPYNEQFF. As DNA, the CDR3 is TGTGCCAGCAGGGGGGACAGGGGGCCCTACAATGAGCAGTTCTTC.

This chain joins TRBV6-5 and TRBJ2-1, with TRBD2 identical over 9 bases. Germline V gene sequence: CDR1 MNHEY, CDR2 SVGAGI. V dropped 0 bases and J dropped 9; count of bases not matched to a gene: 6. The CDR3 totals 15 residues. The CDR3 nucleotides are TGTGCCAGCAGTTACTCCAGCGGGGGGCAGGGTGAGCAGTTCTTC. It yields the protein CASSYSSGGQGEQFF.

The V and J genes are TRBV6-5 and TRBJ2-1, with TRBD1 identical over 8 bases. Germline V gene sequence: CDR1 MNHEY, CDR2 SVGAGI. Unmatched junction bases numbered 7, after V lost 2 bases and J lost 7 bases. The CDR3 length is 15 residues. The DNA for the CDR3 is TGTGCCAGCAGTTACAAGCCGACAGGGGTGAATGAGCAGTTCTTC. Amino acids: CASSYKPTGVNEQFF.

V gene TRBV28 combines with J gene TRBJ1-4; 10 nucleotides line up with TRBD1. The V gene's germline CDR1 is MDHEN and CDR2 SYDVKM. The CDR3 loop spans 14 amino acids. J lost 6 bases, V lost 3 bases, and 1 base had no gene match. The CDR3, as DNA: TGTGCCAGCAGTTTGGGACAGGGGTATGAAAAACTGTTTTTT. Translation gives CASSLGQGYEKLFF.

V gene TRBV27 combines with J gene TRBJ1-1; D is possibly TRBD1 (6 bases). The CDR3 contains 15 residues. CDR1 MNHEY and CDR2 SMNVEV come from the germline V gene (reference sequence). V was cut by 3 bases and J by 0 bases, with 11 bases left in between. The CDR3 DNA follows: TGTGCCAGCAGTTTCGGGGGGCCATTGAACACTGAAGCTTTCTTT. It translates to CASSFGGPLNTEAFF.

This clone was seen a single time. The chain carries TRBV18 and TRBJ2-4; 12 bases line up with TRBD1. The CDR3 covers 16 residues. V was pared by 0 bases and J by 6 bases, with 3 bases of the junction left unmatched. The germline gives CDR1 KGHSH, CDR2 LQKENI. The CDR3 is CASSPPGQGALNIQYF. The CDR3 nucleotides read TGTGCCAGCTCACCACCGGGACAGGGGGCCTTAAACATTCAGTACTTC.

The CDR3 DNA sequence: TGTGCCAGCAGCGGACAGGGCCTGGAGACCCAGTACTTC. Translation gives CASSGQGLETQYF. The rearrangement joins TRBV5-4 to TRBJ2-5; 8 bases align to TRBD1. CDR1 is SGHNT and CDR2 is YYREEE in the germline V gene (reference sequence). J gave up 5 bases and V 4 bases, and 4 bases lay outside the gene matches. This CDR3 is built from 13 residues.

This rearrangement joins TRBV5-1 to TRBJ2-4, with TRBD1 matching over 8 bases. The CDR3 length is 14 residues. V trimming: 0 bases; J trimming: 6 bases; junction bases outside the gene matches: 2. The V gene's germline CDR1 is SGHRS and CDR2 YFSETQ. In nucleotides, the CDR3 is TGCGCCAGCAGCTTGGAACAGGGGGGAAACATTCAGTACTTC. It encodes CASSLEQGGNIQYF.

In nucleotides, the CDR3 is TGCGCCAGCAGTCGGGCAACCGGGGAGCTGTTTTTT. It translates to CASSRATGELFF. The chain couples TRBV23-1 to TRBJ2-2, with D uncertain. TRBV23-1 is labeled an ORF, and its function is uncertain. The CDR3 is 12 amino acids. Trimming shortened V by 4 bases and J by 5 bases, and 5 bases separated the two germline ends.

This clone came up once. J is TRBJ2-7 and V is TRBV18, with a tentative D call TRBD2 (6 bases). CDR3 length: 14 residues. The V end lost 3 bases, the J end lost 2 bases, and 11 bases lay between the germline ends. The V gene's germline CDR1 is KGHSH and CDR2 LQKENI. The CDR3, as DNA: TGTGCCAGCTCACCGGAGGGCGGAACCTACGAGCAGTACTTC. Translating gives CASSPEGGTYEQYF.

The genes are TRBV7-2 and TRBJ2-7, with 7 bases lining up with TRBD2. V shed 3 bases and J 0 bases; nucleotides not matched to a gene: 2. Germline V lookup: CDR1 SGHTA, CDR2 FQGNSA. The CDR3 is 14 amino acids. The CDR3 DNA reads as TGTGCCAGCAGCTTCGGCGGGGGCTCCTACGAGCAGTACTTC. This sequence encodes CASSFGGGSYEQYF.

CDR3 loop: CASSPLAGGLQTGELFF. CDR3 DNA: TGTGCCAGCAGTCCCCTAGCGGGGGGCTTGCAGACCGGGGAGCTGTTTTTT. This chain joins TRBV6-4 and TRBJ2-2; 11 bases are shared with TRBD2. V was clipped by 5 bases and J by 5 bases; unmatched bases: 10. Germline CDR1 and CDR2: MRHNA and SNTAGT. The CDR3 has 17 amino acids.

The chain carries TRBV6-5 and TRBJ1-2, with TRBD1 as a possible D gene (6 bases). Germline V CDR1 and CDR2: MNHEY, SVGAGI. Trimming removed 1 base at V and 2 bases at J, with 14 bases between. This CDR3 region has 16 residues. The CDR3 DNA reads TGTGCCAGCAGTTACTATTCGGGGGGCTTAAACTATGGCTACACCTTC. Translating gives CASSYYSGGLNYGYTF.